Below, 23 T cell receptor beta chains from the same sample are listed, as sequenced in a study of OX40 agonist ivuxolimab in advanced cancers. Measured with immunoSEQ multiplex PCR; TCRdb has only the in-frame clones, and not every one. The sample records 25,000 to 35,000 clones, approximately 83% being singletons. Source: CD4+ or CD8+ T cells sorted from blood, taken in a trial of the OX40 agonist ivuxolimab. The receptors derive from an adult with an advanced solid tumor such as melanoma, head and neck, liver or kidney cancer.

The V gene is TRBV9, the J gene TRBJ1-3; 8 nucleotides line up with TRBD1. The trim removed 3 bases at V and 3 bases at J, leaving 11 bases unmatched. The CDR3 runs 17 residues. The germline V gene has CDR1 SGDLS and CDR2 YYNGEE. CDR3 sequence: CASSARDRQTFGNTIYF. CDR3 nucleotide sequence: TGTGCCAGCAGCGCTCGGGACAGGCAGACGTTTGGAAACACCATATATTTT.

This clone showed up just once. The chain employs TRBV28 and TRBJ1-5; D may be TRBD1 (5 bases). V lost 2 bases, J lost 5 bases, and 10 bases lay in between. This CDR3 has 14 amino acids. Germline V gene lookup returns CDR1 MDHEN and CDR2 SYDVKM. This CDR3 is CASSLRRGDQPQHF. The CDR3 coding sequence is TGTGCCAGCAGTTTACGAAGGGGCGATCAGCCCCAGCATTTT. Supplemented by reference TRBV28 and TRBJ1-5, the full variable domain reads DVKVTQSSRYLVKRTGEKVFLECVQDMDHENMFWYRQDPGLGLRLIYFSYDVKMKEKGDIPEGYSVSREKKERFSLILESASTNQTSMYLCASSLRRGDQPQHFGDGTRLSIL.

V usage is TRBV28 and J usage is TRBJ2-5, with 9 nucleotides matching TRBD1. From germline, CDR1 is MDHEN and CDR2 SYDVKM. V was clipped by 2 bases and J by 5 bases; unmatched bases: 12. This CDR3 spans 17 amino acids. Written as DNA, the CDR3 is TGTGCCAGCAGTTTAGGGGGGTATGGGGACAGGGCGGAGACCCAGTACTTC. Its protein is CASSLGGYGDRAETQYF. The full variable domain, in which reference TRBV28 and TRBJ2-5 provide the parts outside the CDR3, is DVKVTQSSRYLVKRTGEKVFLECVQDMDHENMFWYRQDPGLGLRLIYFSYDVKMKEKGDIPEGYSVSREKKERFSLILESASTNQTSMYLCASSLGGYGDRAETQYFGPGTRLLVL.

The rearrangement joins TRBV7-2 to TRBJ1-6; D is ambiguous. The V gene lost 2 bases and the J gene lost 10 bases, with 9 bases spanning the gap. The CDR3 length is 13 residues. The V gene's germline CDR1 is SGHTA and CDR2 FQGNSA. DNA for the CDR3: TGTGCCAGCAGCTTAATGCTGGCGTCACCCCTCCACTTT. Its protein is CASSLMLASPLHF.

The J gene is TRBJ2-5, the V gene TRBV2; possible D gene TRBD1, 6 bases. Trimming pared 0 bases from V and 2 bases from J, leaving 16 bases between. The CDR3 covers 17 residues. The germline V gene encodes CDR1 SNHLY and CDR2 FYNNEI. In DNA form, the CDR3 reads TGTGCCAGCAGTGAAGCCTTGCGGCAGGGGTATCAAGAGACCCAGTACTTC. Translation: CASSEALRQGYQETQYF.

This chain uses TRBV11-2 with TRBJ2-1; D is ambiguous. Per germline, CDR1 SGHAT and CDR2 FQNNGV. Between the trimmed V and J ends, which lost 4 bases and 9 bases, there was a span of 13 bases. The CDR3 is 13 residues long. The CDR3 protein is CASSSPPFPEQFF. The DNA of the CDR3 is TGTGCCAGCAGCTCCCCCCCCTTTCCTGAGCAGTTCTTC. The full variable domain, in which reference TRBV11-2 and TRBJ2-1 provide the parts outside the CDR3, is EAGVAQSPRYKIIEKRQSVAFWCNPISGHATLYWYQQILGQGPKLLIQFQNNGVVDDSQLPKDRFSAERLKGVDSTLKIQPAKLEDSAVYLCASSSPPFPEQFFGPGTRLTVL.

The CDR3 bases are TGCAGCGTTGAGTCGAGGGACAGCCGCACCGGGGAGCTGTTTTTT. This encodes CSVESRDSRTGELFF. This chain links TRBV29-1 with TRBJ2-2; 7 bases agree with TRBD1. In germline, CDR1 is SQVTM, CDR2 ANQGSEA. Trimming took 3 bases from V and 4 from J; bases not matched to a gene: 8. The CDR3 contains 15 residues.

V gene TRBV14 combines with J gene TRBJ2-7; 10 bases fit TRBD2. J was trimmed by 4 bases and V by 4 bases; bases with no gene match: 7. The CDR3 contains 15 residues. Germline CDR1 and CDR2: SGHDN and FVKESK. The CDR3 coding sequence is TGTGCCAGCAGCCCGGCTAGCGGGGGCAGGTACGAGCAGTACTTC. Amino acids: CASSPASGGRYEQYF.

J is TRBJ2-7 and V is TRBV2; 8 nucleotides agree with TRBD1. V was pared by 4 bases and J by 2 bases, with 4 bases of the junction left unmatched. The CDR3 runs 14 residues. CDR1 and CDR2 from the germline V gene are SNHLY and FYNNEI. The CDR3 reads CASSGQGATYEQYF. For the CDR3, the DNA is TGTGCCAGCAGTGGTCAGGGGGCCACCTACGAGCAGTACTTC.

The CDR3 DNA reads TGCGCCAGCAGCCTACAGGGTTATGAGCAGTTCTTC. Protein product: CASSLQGYEQFF. The V and J genes are TRBV4-1 and TRBJ2-1, with a possible D match to TRBD1 (6 bases). Germline V gene sequence: CDR1 MGHRA, CDR2 YSYEKL. This CDR3 spans 12 amino acids. Trimming stripped 4 bases from V and 8 bases from J, with 9 bases between.

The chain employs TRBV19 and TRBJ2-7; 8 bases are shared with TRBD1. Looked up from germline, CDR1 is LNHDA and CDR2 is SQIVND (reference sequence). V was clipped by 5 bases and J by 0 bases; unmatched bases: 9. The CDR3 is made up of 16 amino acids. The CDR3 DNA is TGTGCCAGTAGTTCCCGACAGGGGACCTACTCCTACGAGCAGTACTTC. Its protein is CASSSRQGTYSYEQYF.

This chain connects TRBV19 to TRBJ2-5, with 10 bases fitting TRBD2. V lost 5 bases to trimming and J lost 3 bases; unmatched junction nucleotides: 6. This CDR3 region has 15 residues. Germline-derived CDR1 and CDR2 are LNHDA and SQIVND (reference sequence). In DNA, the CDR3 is TGTGCCAGTAGTGCCACTAGCGGGAAAAAAGAGACCCAGTACTTC. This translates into CASSATSGKKETQYF.

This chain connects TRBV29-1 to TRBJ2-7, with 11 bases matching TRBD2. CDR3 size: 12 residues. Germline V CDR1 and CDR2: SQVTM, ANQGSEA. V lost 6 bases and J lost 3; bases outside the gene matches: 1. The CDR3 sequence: CSVTSGVYEQYF. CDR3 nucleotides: TGCAGCGTGACTAGCGGGGTCTACGAGCAGTACTTC.

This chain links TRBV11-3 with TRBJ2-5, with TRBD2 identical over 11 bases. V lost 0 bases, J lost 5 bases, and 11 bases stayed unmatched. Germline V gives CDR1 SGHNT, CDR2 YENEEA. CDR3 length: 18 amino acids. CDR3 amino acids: CASSLDGTLAGGLETQYF. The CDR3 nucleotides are TGTGCCAGCAGCTTAGATGGGACGCTAGCGGGGGGCTTGGAGACCCAGTACTTC.

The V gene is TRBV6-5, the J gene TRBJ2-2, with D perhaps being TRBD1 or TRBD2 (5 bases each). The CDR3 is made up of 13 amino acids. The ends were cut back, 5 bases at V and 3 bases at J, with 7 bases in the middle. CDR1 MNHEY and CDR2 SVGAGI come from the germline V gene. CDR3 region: CASSLGDTGELFF. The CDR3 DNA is TGTGCCAGCAGTCTGGGGGACACCGGGGAGCTGTTTTTT.

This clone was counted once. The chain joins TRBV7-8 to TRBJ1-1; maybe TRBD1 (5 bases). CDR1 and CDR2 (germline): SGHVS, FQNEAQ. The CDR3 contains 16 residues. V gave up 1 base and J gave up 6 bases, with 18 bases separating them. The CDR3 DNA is TGTGCCAGCAGCTTAGTGTGGGGCGGGGGAGGCCCTGAAGCTTTCTTT. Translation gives CASSLVWGGGGPEAFF. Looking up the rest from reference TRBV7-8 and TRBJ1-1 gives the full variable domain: GAGVSQSPRYKVAKRGQDVALRCDPISGHVSLFWYQQALGQGPEFLTYFQNEAQLDKSGLPSDRFFAERPEGSVSTLKIQRTQQEDSAVYLCASSLVWGGGGPEAFFGQGTRLTVV.

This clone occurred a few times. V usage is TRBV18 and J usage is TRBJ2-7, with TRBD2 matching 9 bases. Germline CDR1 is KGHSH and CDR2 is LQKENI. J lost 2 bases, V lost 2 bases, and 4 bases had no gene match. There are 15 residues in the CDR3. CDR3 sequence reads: CASSPRTSETYEQYF. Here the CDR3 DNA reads TGTGCCAGCTCACCAAGGACTAGCGAAACCTACGAGCAGTACTTC.

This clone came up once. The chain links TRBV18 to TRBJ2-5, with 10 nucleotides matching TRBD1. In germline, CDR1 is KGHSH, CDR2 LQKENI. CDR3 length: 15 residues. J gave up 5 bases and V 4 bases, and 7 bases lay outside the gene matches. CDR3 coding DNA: TGTGCCAGCTCACACGGACAGGGGGTGATGGAGACCCAGTACTTC. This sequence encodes CASSHGQGVMETQYF.

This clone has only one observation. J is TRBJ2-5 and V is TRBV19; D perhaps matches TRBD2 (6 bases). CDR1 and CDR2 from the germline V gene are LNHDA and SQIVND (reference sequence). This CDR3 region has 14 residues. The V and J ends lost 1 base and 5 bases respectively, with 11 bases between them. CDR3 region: CASSIVGGVETQYF. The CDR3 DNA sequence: TGTGCCAGTAGTATAGTAGGAGGGGTGGAGACCCAGTACTTC. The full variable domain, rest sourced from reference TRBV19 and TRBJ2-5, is DGGITQSPKYLFRKEGQNVTLSCEQNLNHDAMYWYRQDPGQGLRLIYYSQIVNDFQKGDIAEGYSVSREKKESFPLTVTSAQKNPTAFYLCASSIVGGVETQYFGPGTRLLVL.

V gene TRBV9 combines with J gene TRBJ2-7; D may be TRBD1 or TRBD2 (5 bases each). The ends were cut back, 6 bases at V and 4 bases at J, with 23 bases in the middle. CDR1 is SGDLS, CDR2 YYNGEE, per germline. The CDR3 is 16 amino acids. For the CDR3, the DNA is TGTGCCAGCAATAATGAGGGGCTGAGTGTGGGGTACGAGCAGTACTTC. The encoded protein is CASNNEGLSVGYEQYF.

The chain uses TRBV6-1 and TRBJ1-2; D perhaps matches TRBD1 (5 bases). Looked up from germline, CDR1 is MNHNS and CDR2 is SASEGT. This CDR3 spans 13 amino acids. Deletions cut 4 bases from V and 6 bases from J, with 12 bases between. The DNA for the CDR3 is TGTGCCAGCAGTGTTAACAGGTTGGATGGCTACACCTTC. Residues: CASSVNRLDGYTF.

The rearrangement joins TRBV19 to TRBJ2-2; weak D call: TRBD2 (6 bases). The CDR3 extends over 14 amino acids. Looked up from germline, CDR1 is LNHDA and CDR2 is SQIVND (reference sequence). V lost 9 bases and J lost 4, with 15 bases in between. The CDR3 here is CASRGASGTGELFF. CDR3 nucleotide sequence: TGTGCCAGCCGCGGGGCCTCGGGCACCGGGGAGCTGTTTTTT.

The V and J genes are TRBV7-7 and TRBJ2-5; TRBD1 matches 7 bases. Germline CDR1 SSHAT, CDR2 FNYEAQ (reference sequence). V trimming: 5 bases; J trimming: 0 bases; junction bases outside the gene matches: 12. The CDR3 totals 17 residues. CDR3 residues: CASSPGTAQDYQETQYF. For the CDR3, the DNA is TGTGCCAGCAGCCCGGGGACAGCGCAGGACTACCAAGAGACCCAGTACTTC.